This T cell receptor (beta chain) was captured in a study of blood T cell repertoires in COVID-19. Turning to the study itself: Sample material is recorded as cDNA or gDNA derived from T cells, B-cell-depleted T cells, or PBMCs.

Participants in the exposed group had met a COVID-19 case in the 2 weeks before joining the study. The V gene lost 1 base and the J gene lost 4 bases, with 10 bases spanning the gap. This CDR3 has 14 amino acids. Germline V gene data show CDR1 as KGHSH and CDR2 as LQKENI. This clone was recorded many times. Here immunoSEQ multiplex PCR was the method, and the copy in TCRdb shows in-frame clones only, minus some. The sample comprises 290,000 or so clones, about four fifths of which are singletons, and about 5% rests with the top ten. Sequencing was performed on PBMCs or T cells enriched from blood (not recorded which). The V call is TRBV18, the J call TRBJ1-1, with D possibly being TRBD1 (5 bases). The receptor was derived from a middle-aged man who had been exposed to COVID-19. The CDR3 DNA sequence: TGTGCCAGCTCACCACGGCAGACAGTCACTGAAGCTTTCTTT. The encoded protein is CASSPRQTVTEAFF.